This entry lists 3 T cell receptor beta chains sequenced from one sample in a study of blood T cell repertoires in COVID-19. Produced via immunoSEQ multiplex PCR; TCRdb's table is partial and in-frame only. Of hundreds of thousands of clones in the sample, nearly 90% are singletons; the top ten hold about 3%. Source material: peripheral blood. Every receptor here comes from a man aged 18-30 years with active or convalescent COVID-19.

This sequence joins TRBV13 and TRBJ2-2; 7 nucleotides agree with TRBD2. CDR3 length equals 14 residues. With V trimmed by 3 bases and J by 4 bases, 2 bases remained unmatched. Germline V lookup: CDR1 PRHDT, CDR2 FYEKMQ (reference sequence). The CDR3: CASSFGGSTGELFF. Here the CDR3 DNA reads TGTGCCAGCAGCTTCGGGGGGAGCACCGGGGAGCTGTTTTTT.

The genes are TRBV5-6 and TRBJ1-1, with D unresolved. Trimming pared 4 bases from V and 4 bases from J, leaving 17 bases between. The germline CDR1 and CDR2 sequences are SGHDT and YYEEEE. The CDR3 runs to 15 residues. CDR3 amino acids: CASSPSLEGITEAFF. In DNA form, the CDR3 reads TGTGCCAGCAGCCCGAGCCTGGAGGGAATCACTGAAGCTTTCTTT.

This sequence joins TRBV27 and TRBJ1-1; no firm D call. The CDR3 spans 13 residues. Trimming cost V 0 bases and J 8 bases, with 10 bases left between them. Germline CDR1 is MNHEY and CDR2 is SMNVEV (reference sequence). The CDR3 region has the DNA TGTGCCAGCAGTTTATCGCCCCAGCGCGAAGCTTTCTTT. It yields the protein CASSLSPQREAFF.